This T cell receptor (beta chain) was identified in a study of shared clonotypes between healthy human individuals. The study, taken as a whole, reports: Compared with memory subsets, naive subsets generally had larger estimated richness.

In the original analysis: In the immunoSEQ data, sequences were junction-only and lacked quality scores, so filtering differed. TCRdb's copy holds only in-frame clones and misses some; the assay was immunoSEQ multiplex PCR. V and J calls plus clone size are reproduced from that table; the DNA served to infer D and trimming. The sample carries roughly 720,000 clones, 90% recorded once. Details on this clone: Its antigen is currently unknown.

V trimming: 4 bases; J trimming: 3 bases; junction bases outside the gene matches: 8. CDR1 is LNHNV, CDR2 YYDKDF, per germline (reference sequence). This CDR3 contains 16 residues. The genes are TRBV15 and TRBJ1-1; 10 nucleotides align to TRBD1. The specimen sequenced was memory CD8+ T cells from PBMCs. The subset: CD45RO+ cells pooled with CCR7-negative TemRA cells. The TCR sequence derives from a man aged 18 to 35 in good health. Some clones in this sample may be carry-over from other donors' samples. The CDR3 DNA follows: TGTGCCACCAGCACCCCCTCCGGGACAGGGGACACTGAAGCTTTCTTT. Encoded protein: CATSTPSGTGDTEAFF.